This TCR beta chain was captured by sequencing in a study of Ad26.COV2.S vaccination and SARS-CoV-2 variants. Study-level information: Into the muscle, Ad26.COV2.S was dosed once or twice, 56 days apart.

TCRdb keeps only in-frame clones here, not all; method: immunoSEQ multiplex PCR. The sample has hundreds of thousands of clones, around 89% seen once. With respect to this clone: The target antigen is unknown.

V lost 0 bases and J lost 9, with 10 bases in between. CDR3 length equals 13 residues. Germline CDR1 is SGHRS and CDR2 is YFSETQ. Regarding treatment: 15 to 20 received Ad26.COV2.S at low or high dose, single or two shots; roughly five received placebo; per-sample allocation not given. Sampling occurred on day 63 after the first vaccine or placebo injection. An adult aged 18-55 years in Boston served as the donor. Study conclusions and caveats: There was a possibility that the TCR breadth and depth analyses underestimated total T cell responses.

Material: peripheral blood, obtained in a trial of Ad26.COV2.S vaccine versus placebo. The sequence was collected from a person aged 18-60 years who received the Ad26.COV2.S COVID-19 vaccine or a placebo. The rearrangement links TRBV5-1 to TRBJ2-1; D is uncertain. The CDR3: CASSLVLVGEQFF. The CDR3 nucleotides read TGCGCCAGCAGCTTGGTGTTAGTTGGTGAGCAGTTCTTC.